This TCR beta chain was identified during a study of OX40 agonist ivuxolimab in advanced cancers. Measured with immunoSEQ multiplex PCR; TCRdb has only the in-frame clones, and not every one. The table includes around 29,000 clones, 80% to 95% detected once. This CDR3 is built from 15 residues. In germline, CDR1 is SQVTM, CDR2 ANQGSEA. Trimming at V came to 4 bases and at J to 5 bases, leaving 11 bases not matched to a gene. The V gene is TRBV29-1, the J gene TRBJ2-5, with 9 bases fitting TRBD2. Sample: CD4+ or CD8+ T cells sorted from blood, taken in a trial of the OX40 agonist ivuxolimab. This clonotype was sampled from an adult with an advanced solid tumor such as melanoma, head and neck, liver or kidney cancer. CDR3 coding DNA: TGCAGCGTTGGAATAGCGGGAGAGAACGGGGAGACCCAGTACTTC. It is translated as CSVGIAGENGETQYF.